This T cell receptor (beta chain) stems from a study of radiotherapy plus CTLA-4 blockade in lung cancer. Study at large: There were objective responses in roughly 18% of patients, and roughly 32% had disease control. The study's findings and limits: Subsequent to radiotherapy plus ipilimumab, tumor-derived TCR clones underwent expansion in blood. Interferon-beta, together with early blood T cell clone dynamics, reportedly best predicted response.

TCRdb's copy holds only in-frame clones and misses some; the assay was immunoSEQ multiplex PCR. Of approximately 73,000 clones listed, around 90% were seen once; the top ten hold 40%. Ipilimumab-mediated CTLA-4 blockade plus focal radiation was given to patients having chemo-refractory metastatic non-small-cell lung cancer. This CDR3 region has 15 residues. V lost 0 bases, J lost 6 bases, and 15 bases lay in between. Germline lookup yields CDR1 LNHDA and CDR2 SQIVND (reference sequence). On this clone itself: What it recognizes is unknown.

The input for sequencing was peripheral blood, taken from a patient treated with radiotherapy plus ipilimumab. The V gene is TRBV19, the J gene TRBJ2-7, with D tentatively TRBD2 (5 bases). The source of this sequence is a human donor with non-small cell lung cancer that progressed on radiotherapy plus ipilimumab. DNA of the CDR3: TGTGCCAGTAGTATAGACCGGCAAGCGGTCAGCGAGCAGTACTTC. Protein: CASSIDRQAVSEQYF.